The 8 T cell receptor beta chains presented below share a single source sample, sequenced in a study of CD8 T cells in Susac syndrome. Reverse transcription of 0.5 to 1 ug RNA was performed with random hexamers. TCRdb analysed the immunoSEQ multiplex PCR reads with MiXCR anew, one entry per CDR3 protein. Counted here are about 300,000 distinct CDR3 sequences, approximately 89% occurring once; the ten biggest clones make up around 0.18%. The sample comprised CD8+ T cells from PBMCs. These receptors all stem from a human donor with multiple sclerosis.

The J gene is TRBJ2-5, the V gene TRBV28, with TRBD2 matching over 11 bases. There are 14 residues in the CDR3. Trimming at V came to 5 bases and at J to 4 bases, leaving 3 bases not matched to a gene. Germline CDR1 and CDR2: MDHEN and SYDVKM. In DNA form, the CDR3 reads TGTGCCAGCAGTCAGACTAGCGGGACAGAGACCCAGTACTTC. Translated: CASSQTSGTETQYF.

This chain links TRBV10-3 with TRBJ2-2; 11 nucleotides agree with TRBD1. There are 15 residues in the CDR3. Trimming cost V 5 bases and J 6 bases; bases outside gene matches: 5. Looked up from germline, CDR1 is ENHRY and CDR2 is SYGVKD. The CDR3 region has the DNA TGTGCCATCAGTCACCGGGACAGGGGGGCCGGGGAGCTGTTTTTT. It yields the protein CAISHRDRGAGELFF.

V is TRBV20-1 and J is TRBJ2-2; 10 bases align to TRBD2. Germline-derived CDR1 and CDR2 are DFQATT and SNEGSKA (reference sequence). V was pared by 0 bases and J by 5 bases, with 6 bases of the junction left unmatched. The CDR3 covers 16 residues. CDR3 sequence (DNA): TGCAGTGCTAGAGAGAGCGGGAGGGCCCTTACCGGGGAGCTGTTTTTT. Translation gives CSARESGRALTGELFF.

This rearrangement joins TRBV20-1 to TRBJ2-3; D remains ambiguous. The CDR3 runs to 16 residues. CDR1 is DFQATT and CDR2 is SNEGSKA in the germline V gene (reference sequence). V was cut by 0 bases and J by 0 bases, with 13 bases left in between. CDR3 sequence reads: CSAREFPVTSTDTQYF. The CDR3 region has the DNA TGCAGTGCTAGAGAGTTTCCGGTTACTAGCACAGATACGCAGTATTTT.

This rearrangement joins TRBV7-9 to TRBJ2-5; maybe TRBD2 (5 bases). The V gene lost 11 bases and the J gene lost 4 bases, with 20 bases spanning the gap. Germline CDR1 SEHNR, CDR2 FQNEAQ (reference sequence). This CDR3 region has 14 residues. CDR3 sequence reads: CAWVLEGPRETQYF. CDR3 nucleotides: TGTGCCTGGGTTCTAGAGGGTCCCAGAGAGACCCAGTACTTC.

This chain connects TRBV7-9 to TRBJ2-3; TRBD1 might be the D (6 bases). CDR3 length: 14 amino acids. Trimming took 1 base from V and 3 from J, leaving 8 bases between them. CDR1 and CDR2 from the germline V gene are SEHNR and FQNEAQ (reference sequence). This chain's CDR3 is CASSLVTGTDTQYF. In DNA, the CDR3 is TGTGCCAGCAGCTTAGTTACAGGGACAGATACGCAGTATTTT.

The chain links TRBV27 to TRBJ2-1; 12 bases fit TRBD1. V was pared by 8 bases and J by 7 bases, with 9 bases of the junction left unmatched. This CDR3 comprises 15 residues. Germline CDR1 MNHEY, CDR2 SMNVEV (reference sequence). The CDR3 region is CASSWGTGGMNEQFF. The CDR3 bases are TGTGCCAGCTCCTGGGGGACAGGGGGCATGAATGAGCAGTTCTTC.

The chain is built from TRBV7-9 and TRBJ2-1; 13 bases agree with TRBD2. There are 17 residues in the CDR3. The V gene's germline CDR1 is SEHNR and CDR2 FQNEAQ (reference sequence). V lost 5 bases, J lost 1 base, and 5 bases stayed unmatched. The CDR3 bases are TGTGCCAGCAGCCTCGGGACTAGCGGGGTTTCCTACAATGAGCAGTTCTTC. Translation gives CASSLGTSGVSYNEQFF.